These T cell receptor beta chains were read from a single sample in a study of Graves' ophthalmopathy and Graves' hyperthyroidism. TCRdb itself ran the multiplex PCR reads through MiXCR, one entry per CDR3 protein. The sample holds some 750,000 distinct CDR3 sequences, 40% seen once. The specimen was peripheral blood. All receptors derive from an adult man with Graves' ophthalmopathy. CDR3s include the opening cysteine and the closing phenylalanine or tryptophan. The D gene is left open where the match is weak. Rows may omit the clone size; those that give it use once, few, many or a size class.

v_gene	abundance	d_gene	j_gene	CDR3aa	CDR3nt
TRBV11-2	few	-	TRBJ2-7	CASSLLGPSYEQYF	TGTGCCAGCAGCTTACTAGGGCCCTCCTACGAGCAGTACTTC
TRBV24-1	once	-	TRBJ2-7	CATSDPGRCYEQYF	TGTGCCACCAGTGACCCAGGGCGGTGCTACGAGCAGTACTTC
TRBV25-1	once	TRBD2	TRBJ2-5	CASSGGGAYQETQYF	TGTGCCAGCAGTGGGGGAGGGGCTTACCAAGAGACCCAGTACTTC
TRBV7-2	many	-	TRBJ2-7	CASSLWLAEQYF	TGTGCCAGCAGCTTATGGCTTGCCGAGCAGTACTTC
TRBV11-2	-	TRBD2	TRBJ2-5	CASSYGSGETQYF	TGTGCCAGCAGCTATGGTAGCGGGGAGACCCAGTACTTC
TRBV25-1	-	-	TRBJ1-5	CASSQVATRGNQPQHF	TGTGCCAGCAGCCAAGTGGCCACCAGGGGTAATCAGCCCCAGCATTTT
TRBV10-3	-	-	TRBJ1-2	CASVVGNGYTF	TGTGCCAGCGTTGTGGGGAATGGCTACACCTTC
TRBV7-2	-	-	TRBJ1-2	CASSLEGAQGNYGYTF	TGTGCCAGCAGCTTAGAGGGCGCCCAGGGAAACTATGGCTACACCTTC
TRBV14	-	-	TRBJ1-3	CASSQDIIGNTIYF	TGTGCCAGCAGCCAAGATATCATTGGAAACACCATATATTTT
TRBV15	many	-	TRBJ1-2	CATSRDAGRGHGYTF	TGTGCCACCAGCAGAGATGCAGGCCGGGGGCATGGCTACACCTTC
TRBV7-9	-	-	TRBJ1-3	CASSSDGGGEGAGNTIYF	TGTGCCAGCAGCTCCGACGGGGGAGGGGAAGGTGCTGGAAACACCATATATTTT
TRBV11-2	-	-	TRBJ2-5	CASSPRWTQYF	TGTGCCAGCAGCCCCAGGTGGACCCAGTACTTC
TRBV25-1	-	-	TRBJ1-4	CASSRSGRSEKLFF	TGTGCCAGCAGCCGTAGCGGGCGGAGTGAAAAACTGTTTTTT
TRBV9	many	TRBD1	TRBJ1-2	CASSASDRSFYGYTF	TGTGCCAGCAGCGCCTCGGACAGGTCATTCTATGGCTACACCTTC
TRBV5-5	-	-	TRBJ1-5	CASSRGDRWDQPQHF	TGTGCCAGCAGCCGCGGCGACAGGTGGGATCAGCCCCAGCATTTT
TRBV7-2	-	TRBD1	TRBJ1-2	CASSAGTGFGGYTF	TGTGCCAGCAGTGCAGGGACAGGGTTTGGGGGCTACACCTTC
TRBV14	-	-	TRBJ2-7	CASSLSTSRSEQYF	TGTGCCAGCAGCCTCTCGACTAGTAGGAGCGAGCAGTACTTC
TRBV29-1	many	TRBD1	TRBJ1-4	CSVLGTGGEKLFF	TGCAGCGTCCTCGGGACAGGGGGTGAAAAACTGTTTTTT
TRBV11-2	many	-	TRBJ1-5	CASSLSARQPQHF	TGTGCCAGCAGCTTAAGCGCGAGGCAGCCCCAGCATTTT
TRBV20-1	-	-	TRBJ2-5	CSARSTGSLRETQYF	TGCAGTGCTAGATCTACAGGATCCCTGCGAGAGACCCAGTACTTC
TRBV10-3	-	TRBD2	TRBJ2-3	CATSLRLDSGGTVDTQYF	TGTGCCACCTCCCTCCGCCTCGATAGCGGGGGCACGGTAGATACGCAGTATTTT
TRBV9	few	-	TRBJ2-7	CASGPRAKGEQYF	TGTGCCAGCGGCCCTAGGGCTAAGGGAGAGCAGTACTTC
TRBV10-3	many	-	TRBJ1-3	CAISANDGNTIYF	TGTGCCATCAGTGCAAACGACGGAAACACCATATATTTT
TRBV24-1	-	TRBD1	TRBJ1-5	CATSDPGTGGEVNQPQHF	TGTGCCACCAGTGACCCAGGGACAGGGGGCGAGGTGAATCAGCCCCAGCATTTT
TRBV5-5	few	-	TRBJ2-6	CASSPHAGPSSGANVLTF	TGTGCCAGCAGTCCCCACGCCGGGCCGAGCTCTGGGGCCAACGTCCTGACTTTC
TRBV5-1	many	-	TRBJ2-7	CASSSGYVGVNEQYF	TGTGCCAGCAGCTCGGGGTACGTCGGGGTGAACGAGCAGTACTTC
TRBV29-1	few	TRBD2	TRBJ2-3	CSVGRATDTQYF	TGCAGCGTGGGGAGGGCGACAGATACGCAGTATTTT
TRBV2	-	-	TRBJ1-1	CASSEQGSMNTDAFF	TGTGCCAGCAGTGAACAGGGTTCAATGAACACTGACGCTTTCTTT
TRBV12-3/TRBV12-4	-	TRBD1	TRBJ2-7	CASRVSGGPYEQYF	TGTGCCAGCAGGGTCTCAGGGGGCCCCTACGAGCAGTACTTC
TRBV20-1	few	TRBD2	TRBJ2-5	CSAAGTSGRALETQYF	TGCAGTGCTGCCGGGACTAGCGGGAGGGCCCTCGAGACCCAGTACTTC
TRBV7-3	-	-	TRBJ2-3	CASSLSRASTDTQYF	TGTGCCAGCAGCCTCAGCAGAGCTAGCACAGATACGCAGTATTTT
TRBV24-1	-	-	TRBJ2-2	CVTSPVQGPTGELFF	TGTGTCACCAGCCCAGTACAGGGTCCCACCGGGGAGCTGTTTTTT
TRBV20-1	few	TRBD1	TRBJ2-7	CSALNRDRPYEQYF	TGCAGTGCCTTAAACCGGGACAGACCCTACGAGCAGTACTTC
TRBV5-6	few	-	TRBJ1-5	CASSSLGGAYQPQHF	TGTGCCAGCAGCTCACTTGGGGGGGCCTATCAGCCCCAGCATTTT
TRBV5-1	-	-	TRBJ1-4	CASSWDGTTNEKLFF	TGCGCCAGCAGCTGGGACGGCACAACTAATGAAAAACTGTTTTTT
TRBV7-2	-	-	TRBJ2-5	CASSFRYREAQETQYF	TGTGCCAGCAGCTTTCGCTACAGGGAGGCCCAAGAGACCCAGTACTTC
TRBV7-9	many	-	TRBJ2-6	CASSLPVGAGANVLTF	TGTGCCAGCAGCTTACCGGTTGGGGCTGGGGCCAACGTCCTGACTTTC
TRBV24-1	-	TRBD1	TRBJ1-5	CASSPTGVSHQPQHF	TGTGCCAGCAGCCCGACAGGGGTTAGTCATCAGCCCCAGCATTTT
TRBV10-3	-	TRBD1	TRBJ2-7	CASSSPGGWKTSYEQYF	TGTGCCAGCAGTTCTCCAGGGGGTTGGAAAACATCCTACGAGCAGTACTTC
TRBV7-2	few	-	TRBJ2-7	CASSLVLVAGEQYF	TGTGCCAGCAGCTTAGTTTTGGTAGCCGGCGAGCAGTACTTC
TRBV10-3	many	-	TRBJ2-7	CAISEPTGNPYF	TGTGCCATCAGTGAGCCCACAGGGAATCCGTACTTC
TRBV21-1	-	-	TRBJ1-5	CASSSVALQGARQPQHF	TGTGCCAGCAGCAGTGTCGCCCTACAGGGGGCTCGACAGCCCCAGCATTTT
TRBV6-5	many	-	TRBJ1-2	CASSYSGTYGYTF	TGTGCCAGCAGTTACTCGGGGACCTATGGCTACACCTTC
TRBV15	many	-	TRBJ2-5	CATSRDWLQETQYF	TGTGCCACCAGCAGAGATTGGCTCCAAGAGACCCAGTACTTC
TRBV5-4	few	TRBD2	TRBJ2-2	CASSPYTSGSTGELFF	TGTGCCAGCAGCCCGTACACTAGCGGGAGTACTGGGGAGCTGTTTTTT
TRBV20-1	few	-	TRBJ2-5	CSARGSTGIPETQYF	TGCAGTGCTAGAGGTTCTACAGGGATTCCAGAGACCCAGTACTTC
TRBV29-1	-	-	TRBJ1-6	CSAGQPSPLHF	TGCAGCGCTGGACAGCCGTCACCCCTCCACTTT
TRBV20-1	many	TRBD1	TRBJ2-7	CSAEPGQGVEQYF	TGCAGTGCTGAACCGGGACAGGGTGTCGAGCAGTACTTC
TRBV20-1	few	TRBD1	TRBJ1-6	CSARGTGFSSPLHF	TGCAGTGCTAGAGGGACAGGGTTTAGTTCACCCCTCCACTTT
TRBV19	-	TRBD1	TRBJ1-2	CASSIDPGQGIYNGYTF	TGTGCCAGTAGTATAGACCCGGGACAGGGAATCTATAATGGCTACACCTTC
TRBV10-3	many	-	TRBJ1-5	CAISETGADSNQPQHF	TGTGCCATCAGTGAGACCGGGGCAGATAGCAATCAGCCCCAGCATTTT
TRBV10-3	-	-	TRBJ2-7	CASSRSQRGNYEQYF	TGTGCCAGCAGTCGCTCACAGAGAGGTAACTACGAGCAGTACTTC
TRBV10-3	-	-	TRBJ1-6	CAISPGQSHNSPLHF	TGTGCCATCAGCCCCGGACAGTCCCATAATTCACCCCTCCACTTT
TRBV5-6	-	TRBD2	TRBJ2-5	CASSSMFGLAGGGQQETQYF	TGTGCCAGCAGCTCTATGTTTGGACTAGCGGGAGGGGGGCAACAAGAGACCCAGTACTTC
TRBV4-3	-	TRBD2	TRBJ2-2	CASSPSGRAFGELFF	TGCGCCAGCAGCCCGAGCGGGAGGGCCTTCGGGGAGCTGTTTTTT
TRBV4-3	-	-	TRBJ1-6	CASSQVGREGTPLHF	TGCGCCAGCAGCCAAGTTGGCAGGGAGGGTACACCCCTCCACTTT
TRBV25-1	-	-	TRBJ1-4	CASSLTWPSQEKLFF	TGTGCCAGCAGCCTAACCTGGCCTTCTCAGGAAAAACTGTTTTTT
TRBV15	-	-	TRBJ2-7	CATSSGGTGSSYGQYF	TGTGCCACCAGCAGTGGGGGGACGGGAAGCTCCTACGGGCAGTACTTC
TRBV9	-	-	TRBJ1-2	CAWSRSPGPYGYTF	TGTGCCTGGAGTAGGTCTCCAGGCCCCTATGGCTACACCTTC
TRBV2	-	-	TRBJ2-7	CASGADYEQYF	TGTGCCAGCGGAGCAGACTACGAGCAGTACTTC